This TCR beta chain derives from a study of technical replicates of blood from a few donors. In germline, CDR1 is MNHEY, CDR2 SMNVEV (reference sequence). V lost 6 bases, J lost 3 bases, and 7 bases stayed unmatched. The CDR3 runs 14 residues. TCRdb's table, derived via immunoSEQ multiplex PCR, lists solely in-frame clones and lacks some. The data show 84,000 or so clones, with 90% to 95% seen just once and roughly 0.26% held by the top ten. This TCR derives from a human donor in good health. This sequence joins TRBV27 and TRBJ1-2; 7 bases map to TRBD1. Sequencing was performed on T cells isolated from PBMCs. Here the CDR3 reads CASRATGSHYGYTF. In DNA, the CDR3 is TGTGCCAGCAGGGCGACAGGGTCCCACTATGGCTACACCTTC.